This T cell receptor beta chain derives from a study of shared clonotypes between healthy human individuals. The overall study: There were three CD4 naive, three CD4 memory, two CD8 naive and one CD8 memory plates per donor.

Splitting of CD4+ cells produced CD45RA+ naive and CD45RA-negative memory subsets. Some clones are missing from TCRdb's copy, which holds only in-frame ones; the method was immunoSEQ multiplex PCR. The sample shows approximately 700,000 clones, less than 80% of them seen only once. What was sequenced was memory CD4+ T cells sorted from blood. Subset specified: CD45RA-negative fraction. The source is a woman aged 25 to 45 in good health.

DNA for the CDR3: TGCGCCAGCAGTTATGGGACGGCTCGGGAGCAGTACTTC. Translating it yields CASSYGTAREQYF. This chain links TRBV5-1 with TRBJ2-7; D is perhaps TRBD1 or TRBD2 (5 bases each). The CDR3 runs to 13 residues. V lost 5 bases, J lost 7 bases, and 16 bases lay in between. Germline CDR1 and CDR2: SGHRS and YFSETQ.